This T cell receptor beta chain was found in a study of regulatory T cells in long-lasting Graves disease. Across the study: Graves' patients with a new diagnosis had received antithyroid drugs under 3 months.

The CDR3 extends over 18 amino acids. The germline V and J ends were trimmed by 0 bases and 0 bases, with 13 bases remaining between them. CDR1 is SGHRS, CDR2 YFSETQ, per germline. Study-level findings and limits: Persistent-disease Graves' patients showed less TCR diversity than new cases.

This clonotype was detected a few times. The antigen is not known. Time point defined: newly diagnosed GD, antithyroid drugs for less than 3 months. PBMC RNA was the source of the TCR library. The authors built TCR beta libraries using iRepertoire HTBI primers and Arm-PCR of CDR3 regions. Each CDR3 protein gets one entry after TCRdb re-called the multiplex PCR reads with MiXCR. The sample holds 560,000 or so distinct CDR3 sequences, roughly 15% seen once. This sample also appeared in a second study, on T cells in Graves' hyperthyroidism and ophthalmopathy. From that report: The hyperthyroidism was newly diagnosed and had lasted under 2 months; the patients were aged 18 to 65. Most expanded thyroid clonotypes above 0.001 also appeared in blood.

This receptor was identified in a man in his late teens or twenties with Graves disease. The sample in question was peripheral blood mononuclear cells (PBMCs), obtained at new diagnosis, from a patient treated with antithyroid drugs. V and J are TRBV5-1 and TRBJ1-6; D is unclear. DNA for the CDR3: TGCGCCAGCAGCTTGGAGGGTCTGATGAGCTCCTATAATTCACCCCTCCACTTT. It codes for CASSLEGLMSSYNSPLHF. The whole variable domain, remainder taken from reference TRBV5-1 and TRBJ1-6, is KAGVTQTPRYLIKTRGQQVTLSCSPISGHRSVSWYQQTPGQGLQFLFEYFSETQRNKGNFPGRFSGRQFSNSRSEMNVSTLELGDSALYLCASSLEGLMSSYNSPLHFGNGTRLTVT.